The 25 T cell receptor beta chains below were found in one sample sequenced in a study of OX40 agonist ivuxolimab in advanced cancers. Here immunoSEQ multiplex PCR was the method, and the copy in TCRdb shows in-frame clones only, minus some. The sample lists about 62,000 clones; 60% to 85% were seen once. The sample in question was CD4+ or CD8+ T cells sorted from blood, obtained in a trial of the OX40 agonist ivuxolimab. The receptors here all came from an adult with an advanced solid tumor such as melanoma, head and neck, liver or kidney cancer.

The chain couples TRBV7-3 to TRBJ2-3; D remains unclear. V was trimmed by 4 bases and J by 0 bases, leaving 5 bases between them. The germline V gene has CDR1 SGHTA and CDR2 FQGTGA. This CDR3 is built from 13 residues. The CDR3 DNA reads as TGTGCCAGCAGCTCCGTCAGCACAGATACGCAGTATTTT. Protein sequence: CASSSVSTDTQYF.

In its sample, this clone was seen once. J is TRBJ1-5 and V is TRBV28; 7 bases fit TRBD1. CDR3 length: 16 residues. Trimming removed 2 bases from V and 4 bases from J; junction bases left unmatched: 8. Germline V CDR1 and CDR2: MDHEN, SYDVKM. The CDR3 is CASSLGKQGLNQPQHF. CDR3 DNA: TGTGCCAGCAGTTTAGGCAAACAGGGGTTGAATCAGCCCCAGCATTTT. The variable domain in full, completed from reference TRBV28 and TRBJ1-5, reads DVKVTQSSRYLVKRTGEKVFLECVQDMDHENMFWYRQDPGLGLRLIYFSYDVKMKEKGDIPEGYSVSREKKERFSLILESASTNQTSMYLCASSLGKQGLNQPQHFGDGTRLSIL.

The rearrangement joins TRBV7-9 to TRBJ2-5; a weak D match, TRBD2 (5 bases). Germline lookup yields CDR1 SEHNR and CDR2 FQNEAQ (reference sequence). V was pared by 1 base and J by 5 bases, with 14 bases between. This CDR3 is 15 amino acids long. The CDR3 nucleotides read TGTGCCAGCAGCTTAGATCGGACTGCCCGGGAGACCCAGTACTTC. The encoded protein is CASSLDRTARETQYF.

This chain links TRBV5-6 with TRBJ2-7; D remains ambiguous. CDR1 SGHDT and CDR2 YYEEEE come from the germline V gene. CDR3 length: 13 amino acids. Trimming took 3 bases from V and 3 from J, leaving 10 bases between them. The CDR3 protein is CASSSGQLYEQYF. The CDR3 DNA sequence: TGTGCCAGCAGCTCTGGCCAGCTCTACGAGCAGTACTTC.

The chain uses TRBV9 and TRBJ2-2; the D gene is possibly TRBD1 (6 bases). This CDR3 is 16 amino acids long. The V gene's germline CDR1 is SGDLS and CDR2 YYNGEE. The V gene lost 1 base and the J gene lost 2 bases, with 12 bases spanning the gap. CDR3 region: CASSVRWTVNTGELFF. The CDR3 bases are TGTGCCAGCAGCGTAAGATGGACAGTTAACACCGGGGAGCTGTTTTTT.

The chain combines TRBV2 with TRBJ2-2, with D perhaps TRBD1 (5 bases). Trimming took off 4 bases at V and 1 base at J, with 10 bases between the two ends. Per germline, CDR1 SNHLY and CDR2 FYNNEI. There are 15 residues in the CDR3. CDR3: CASSVGRRNTGELFF. The CDR3 bases are TGTGCCAGCAGTGTGGGGCGCCGGAACACCGGGGAGCTGTTTTTT.

This clone was counted a few times. V usage is TRBV6-5 and J usage is TRBJ2-7; no definite D call. In germline, CDR1 is MNHEY, CDR2 SVGAGI. CDR3 length: 13 residues. V lost 5 bases and J 1 base, leaving 9 bases between the germline ends. Written as DNA, the CDR3 is TGTGCCAGCAGTAAGGCGGTTTCCTACGAGCAGTACTTC. Its protein product is CASSKAVSYEQYF.

The V call is TRBV19, the J call TRBJ1-1; 11 bases line up with TRBD1. The CDR3 spans 12 residues. CDR1 is LNHDA, CDR2 SQIVND, per germline (reference sequence). V lost 4 bases to trimming and J lost 10 bases; unmatched junction nucleotides: 2. The DNA for the CDR3 is TGTGCCAGTAGTAAAGGGACAGGGGGAGCTTTCTTT. Translated: CASSKGTGGAFF.

The V and J genes are TRBV6-6 and TRBJ2-7; 10 bases are shared with TRBD1. Germline V gene data show CDR1 as MNHNY and CDR2 as SVGAGI (reference sequence). V was pared by 5 bases and J by 2 bases, with 6 bases of the junction left unmatched. The CDR3 spans 15 residues. In DNA form, the CDR3 reads TGTGCCAGCAGTCCGGACAGGGGGACGACCTACGAGCAGTACTTC. Translation gives CASSPDRGTTYEQYF.

This chain joins TRBV5-6 and TRBJ2-5; TRBD1 matches at 7 bases. Germline V gives CDR1 SGHDT, CDR2 YYEEEE. Trimming took 0 bases from V and 4 from J; bases not matched to a gene: 6. The length of the CDR3 is 15 residues. The CDR3: CASSLAPTGRETQYF. The CDR3 nucleotides read TGTGCCAGCAGCTTGGCCCCGACAGGGCGAGAGACCCAGTACTTC.

This sequence joins TRBV5-4 and TRBJ1-2; D is ambiguous. The V gene lost 3 bases and the J gene lost 2 bases, with 11 bases spanning the gap. The CDR3 extends over 14 amino acids. Germline CDR1 and CDR2: SGHNT and YYREEE (reference sequence). The DNA of the CDR3 is TGTGCCAGCAGCTCACCCGGGCAAAACTATGGCTACACCTTC. Translated, it gives CASSSPGQNYGYTF.

V usage is TRBV5-6 and J usage is TRBJ2-5, with 7 positions matching TRBD2. Germline V lookup: CDR1 SGHDT, CDR2 YYEEEE. V shed 2 bases and J 2 bases; nucleotides not matched to a gene: 6. This CDR3 comprises 15 residues. The CDR3 DNA reads as TGTGCCAGCAGCTTAAAGGGAGGGAGACAAGAGACCCAGTACTTC. Encoded protein: CASSLKGGRQETQYF.

The chain uses TRBV19 and TRBJ1-5, with D unclear. V lost 5 bases and J 2 bases, leaving 7 bases between the germline ends. Germline V lookup: CDR1 LNHDA, CDR2 SQIVND (reference sequence). This CDR3 has 13 amino acids. In DNA form, the CDR3 reads TGTGCCAGTAGTTTCCAGGGCAATCAGCCCCAGCATTTT. Protein: CASSFQGNQPQHF. Filled out from reference TRBV19 and TRBJ1-5, the complete variable domain reads DGGITQSPKYLFRKEGQNVTLSCEQNLNHDAMYWYRQDPGQGLRLIYYSQIVNDFQKGDIAEGYSVSREKKESFPLTVTSAQKNPTAFYLCASSFQGNQPQHFGDGTRLSIL.

The chain employs TRBV28 and TRBJ2-1, with 9 bases that match TRBD2. The CDR3 is 15 residues long. The V segment lost 2 bases and the J segment 6 bases; nucleotides outside the gene matches: 5. Per germline, CDR1 MDHEN and CDR2 SYDVKM. The CDR3 bases are TGTGCCAGCAGTTTAGGCGGGAGGGCCCTCAATGAGCAGTTCTTC. This translates into CASSLGGRALNEQFF. The full variable domain, its missing parts supplied by reference TRBV28 and TRBJ2-1, is DVKVTQSSRYLVKRTGEKVFLECVQDMDHENMFWYRQDPGLGLRLIYFSYDVKMKEKGDIPEGYSVSREKKERFSLILESASTNQTSMYLCASSLGGRALNEQFFGPGTRLTVL.

This chain joins TRBV7-2 and TRBJ2-3; no clear D gene. CDR1 is SGHTA, CDR2 FQGNSA, per germline. CDR3 size: 13 residues. Trimming shortened V by 1 base and J by 1 base, and 3 bases separated the two germline ends. CDR3 DNA: TGTGCCAGCAGCTTAGTAGGCACAGATACGCAGTATTTT. Translating gives CASSLVGTDTQYF.

This clone was detected once. V gene TRBV7-2 combines with J gene TRBJ2-7; 7 nucleotides match TRBD1. The V and J ends lost 5 bases and 7 bases, in that order; junction bases with no gene match: 8. In germline, CDR1 is SGHTA, CDR2 FQGNSA. The CDR3 loop spans 13 amino acids. The CDR3 DNA follows: TGTGCCAGCAGCCCAGACAGGGTGGGGGAGCAGTACTTC. This gives the protein CASSPDRVGEQYF. The full variable domain, in which reference TRBV7-2 and TRBJ2-7 provide the parts outside the CDR3, is GAGVSQSPSNKVTEKGKDVELRCDPISGHTALYWYRQSLGQGLEFLIYFQGNSAPDKSGLPSDRFSAERTGGSVSTLTIQRTQQEDSAVYLCASSPDRVGEQYFGPGTRLTVT.

In this sample, this clone turned up once. The sample holds other DNA sequences that translate to the same CDR3. The rearrangement links TRBV11-3 to TRBJ2-7, with D uncertain. This CDR3 contains 13 residues. Germline V lookup: CDR1 SGHNT, CDR2 YENEEA. Trimming left V 1 base short and J 2 bases short, with 6 bases between. In DNA form, the CDR3 reads TGTGCCAGCAGCTTAGGCCAGACCTACGAGCAGTACTTC. This gives the protein CASSLGQTYEQYF.

The chain carries TRBV25-1 and TRBJ2-7; D not certain. From germline, CDR1 is MGHDK and CDR2 SYGVNS. Trimming pared 2 bases from V and 3 bases from J, leaving 8 bases between. The CDR3 has 13 amino acids. CDR3 nucleotide sequence: TGTGCCAGCAGTGAAGAGGCCCTCTACGAGCAGTACTTC. Its protein is CASSEEALYEQYF.

The chain recombines TRBV30 with TRBJ2-5; D uncertain. The assigned J gene may be wrong: the sequence end matches TRBJ2-7 better. The CDR3 is 11 amino acids. Germline loops: CDR1 GTSNPN, CDR2 SVGIG (reference sequence). Here the CDR3 reads CAWNHGYEQYF. The CDR3 DNA reads TGTGCCTGGAACCACGGGTACGAGCAGTACTTC.

This clone was detected only once. This rearrangement joins TRBV5-8 to TRBJ1-2; the match to TRBD1 covers 7 bases. The ends lost 2 bases at V and 4 bases at J; junction bases unmatched: 5. From germline, CDR1 is SGHTS and CDR2 YDEGEE. The CDR3 is 14 residues long. The CDR3 coding sequence is TGTGCCAGCAGCTTCCCAGGGGGAATCTATGGCTACACCTTC. This sequence encodes CASSFPGGIYGYTF.

This clone was counted a few times. This chain uses TRBV9 with TRBJ2-3, with D hard to call. Trimming left V 3 bases short and J 2 bases short, with 4 bases between. The CDR3 sequence is 12 residues long. Germline CDR1 SGDLS, CDR2 YYNGEE. CDR3: CASSASTDTQYF. The DNA of the CDR3 is TGTGCCAGCAGCGCTTCCACAGATACGCAGTATTTT.

The chain couples TRBV7-2 to TRBJ1-3, with TRBD1 identical over 10 bases. The CDR3 contains 16 residues. J was trimmed by 4 bases and V by 5 bases; bases with no gene match: 8. The germline V gene has CDR1 SGHTA and CDR2 FQGNSA. CDR3 DNA: TGTGCCAGCAGCCCACTCGGACAGGGGGTCGGAAACACCATATATTTT. Protein sequence: CASSPLGQGVGNTIYF.

This clone was seen a handful of times. The genes are TRBV9 and TRBJ2-3; TRBD2 matches 10 bases. The V segment lost 0 bases and the J segment 1 base; nucleotides outside the gene matches: 5. Germline loops: CDR1 SGDLS, CDR2 YYNGEE. The CDR3 has 17 amino acids. For the CDR3, the DNA is TGTGCCAGCAGCGTAGAACTAGGACTAGCGGGCACAGATACGCAGTATTTT. As protein: CASSVELGLAGTDTQYF.

J is TRBJ1-5 and V is TRBV7-2, with TRBD1 matching 8 bases. V trimming: 1 base; J trimming: 5 bases; junction bases outside the gene matches: 7. CDR3 length: 16 amino acids. Germline V gene data show CDR1 as SGHTA and CDR2 as FQGNSA. Here the CDR3 reads CASSLGAGGFDQPQHF. DNA of the CDR3: TGTGCCAGCAGCTTAGGGGCAGGGGGCTTCGATCAGCCCCAGCATTTT.

J is TRBJ2-1 and V is TRBV30, with D perhaps matching TRBD2 (6 bases). V was shortened by 1 base and J by 1 base, with 14 bases between the two germline ends. This CDR3 is 16 amino acids long. Germline V gives CDR1 GTSNPN, CDR2 SVGIG (reference sequence). This chain's CDR3 is CAWSARGLESYNEQFF. CDR3 bases: TGTGCCTGGAGTGCCCGGGGGTTAGAATCCTACAATGAGCAGTTCTTC.